This TCR beta chain is from a study of T-cell memory formation after mild COVID-19. Study conclusions and caveats: Contracting CD4+ clones sat mainly in CM and EM; CD8+ in EMRA. Clones shrinking from day 15 to 85 showed even CD4/CD8 mixes; later expanders tilted CD4+. In second-wave clones peaking day 37, SARS-CoV-2 specificity remained unconfirmed.

Concerning this clonotype: Antigen: not known.

Between the trimmed V and J ends, which lost 8 bases and 0 bases, there was a span of 8 bases. CDR3 size: 12 residues. CDR1 is SGHRS and CDR2 is YFSETQ in the germline V gene. TCRdb ran MiXCR on the 5' RACE reads and lists one entry per CDR3 protein. Of 95,000 to 120,000 distinct CDR3 sequences detected, roughly a sixth appear once; the ten largest clones hold approximately 5.1%. The sequencing input was PBMCs or a T cell subset sorted from them (not recorded which). This receptor was identified in a man aged 18 to 29 who had mild COVID-19 (a few samples of this study predate the infection). Cell type and time point are not known. The chain carries TRBV5-1 and TRBJ2-5; no definite D call. CDR3 sequence reads: CASHQYQETQYF. As DNA, the CDR3 is TGCGCCAGTCACCAGTACCAAGAGACCCAGTACTTC.